The 11 T cell receptor beta chains given below trace back to one sample, sequenced in a study of shared clonotypes between healthy human individuals (dated by TCRdb to about 2020). Libraries came from the immunoSEQ multiplex PCR assay. TCRdb took over this immuneACCESS table, retaining in-frame rearrangements with V and J assigned. Such tables are incomplete; in checked studies, under half of the missing clones stem from an unresolved V gene, and the remainder is unexplained. Within this sample are roughly 2,500,000 clones, with more than 85% of them counted one time only. The ten most abundant clones make up 0.36% of the sample. Sample: naive CD4+ T cells from PBMCs. The sample's cell subset or site label, decoded: CD45RA+ positively selected. These receptors were collected from a man younger than 35 in good health. Some clones in this sample may be carry-over from other donors' samples.

This chain connects TRBV28 to TRBJ2-7; D is perhaps TRBD2 (5 bases). The CDR3 consists of 12 residues. CDR1 and CDR2 from the germline V gene are MDHEN and SYDVKM. Between the trimmed V and J ends, which lost 3 bases and 6 bases, there was a span of 9 bases. The CDR3 reads CASSLLEAEQYF. The CDR3 DNA is TGTGCCAGCAGTTTGTTGGAGGCCGAGCAGTACTTC.

This chain joins TRBV5-1 and TRBJ1-4; D is ambiguous. V dropped 1 base and J dropped 7 bases, with 14 bases sitting between them. This CDR3 spans 15 amino acids. Germline V gene lookup returns CDR1 SGHRS and CDR2 YFSETQ. The CDR3 DNA reads as TGCGCCAGCAGCTTGTTCCGTCCTGAGGGTGAAAAACTGTTTTTT. Translation: CASSLFRPEGEKLFF.

V gene TRBV4-3 combines with J gene TRBJ2-5, with 11 bases matching TRBD1. The J call may be in error: the DNA end matches TRBJ2-7 better. From germline, CDR1 is LGHNA and CDR2 YSLEER. The CDR3 is made up of 15 amino acids. CDR3 in amino acids: CASSPSGTGGHEQYF. CDR3 DNA: TGCGCCAGCAGCCCAAGTGGGACAGGGGGGCACGAGCAGTACTTC.

This chain joins TRBV11-3 and TRBJ2-6; 8 bases are a match to TRBD1. V was pared by 5 bases and J by 3 bases, with 3 bases of the junction left unmatched. Germline loops: CDR1 SGHNT, CDR2 YENEEA. This CDR3 region has 15 residues. Here the CDR3 reads CASSPGGLGANVLTF. The CDR3 region has the DNA TGTGCCAGCAGCCCAGGGGGCCTTGGGGCCAACGTCCTGACTTTC.

This chain joins TRBV18 and TRBJ2-3; the D is unclear. Germline V lookup: CDR1 KGHSH, CDR2 LQKENI. The CDR3 has 16 amino acids. V was trimmed by 6 bases and J by 1 base, leaving 17 bases between them. CDR3 nucleotide sequence: TGTGCCAGCTCCGATACCTTGGTCAGGCGCACAGATACGCAGTATTTT. This encodes CASSDTLVRRTDTQYF. Full variable domain (outside the CDR3, taken from reference TRBV18 and TRBJ2-3): NAGVMQNPRHLVRRRGQEARLRCSPMKGHSHVYWYRQLPEEGLKFMVYLQKENIIDESGMPKERFSAEFPKEGPSILRIQQVVRGDSAAYFCASSDTLVRRTDTQYFGPGTRLTVL.

V gene TRBV12-1 combines with J gene TRBJ2-4; TRBD1, the table's D call, lacks a check against the DNA. TRBV12-1 constitutes a pseudogene. CDR3 length equals 17 residues. CDR3 amino acids: CASSQTTGTPRENIQYF. CDR3 nucleotide sequence: TGTGCCAGCAGCCAAACGACAGGGACCCCGAGGGAAAACATTCAGTACTTC.

A word on this clone: Other nucleotide sequences in the sample specify the same CDR3. The rearrangement uses TRBV7-2 and TRBJ2-5, with 9 bases matching TRBD1. From germline, CDR1 is SGHTA and CDR2 FQGNSA. With V trimmed by 4 bases and J by 5 bases, 5 bases remained unmatched. This CDR3 is built from 14 residues. The CDR3 protein is CASSYTGGEETQYF. The CDR3, as DNA: TGTGCCAGCAGCTACACAGGGGGCGAGGAGACCCAGTACTTC.

CDR3 loop: CARRPGQPLTGELFF. The CDR3 DNA reads as TGTGCCAGAAGACCCGGACAACCTCTCACCGGGGAGCTGTTTTTT. The chain uses TRBV5-3 and TRBJ2-2; D may be TRBD1 (5 bases). TRBV5-3 is identified as an open reading frame with a role that is uncertain. This CDR3 is 15 amino acids long. V lost 5 bases and J 4 bases, leaving 15 bases between the germline ends.

The gene calls are TRBV28 and TRBJ1-1, with TRBD1 as a possible D gene (5 bases). The CDR3 spans 15 residues. Germline lookup yields CDR1 MDHEN and CDR2 SYDVKM. The ends were cut back, 7 bases at V and 0 bases at J, with 15 bases in the middle. The CDR3 here is CASNPGPFMNTEAFF. Here the CDR3 DNA reads TGTGCCAGCAATCCGGGACCCTTTATGAACACTGAAGCTTTCTTT. The full variable domain, with the rest looked up from reference TRBV28 and TRBJ1-1, is DVKVTQSSRYLVKRTGEKVFLECVQDMDHENMFWYRQDPGLGLRLIYFSYDVKMKEKGDIPEGYSVSREKKERFSLILESASTNQTSMYLCASNPGPFMNTEAFFGQGTRLTVV.

V gene TRBV5-4 combines with J gene TRBJ2-5; no definite D call. The CDR3 length is 16 residues. Per germline, CDR1 SGHNT and CDR2 YYREEE (reference sequence). The germline V and J ends were trimmed by 4 bases and 5 bases, with 21 bases remaining between them. CDR3 bases: TGTGCCAGCAGCCCTCAAGGGCTTGGGTACCGGGAGACCCAGTACTTC. Amino acid sequence: CASSPQGLGYRETQYF. The full variable domain, its missing parts supplied by reference TRBV5-4 and TRBJ2-5, is ETGVTQSPTHLIKTRGQQVTLRCSSQSGHNTVSWYQQALGQGPQFIFQYYREEENGRGNFPPRFSGLQFPNYSSELNVNALELDDSALYLCASSPQGLGYRETQYFGPGTRLLVL.

This chain links TRBV11-2 with TRBJ2-2, with TRBD2 matching 11 bases. CDR3 length: 15 residues. Germline CDR1 and CDR2: SGHAT and FQNNGV. V lost 5 bases to trimming and J lost 7 bases; unmatched junction nucleotides: 6. The CDR3 nucleotides are TGTGCCAGCAGCCTACTAGCGGGAGTGGTCGGGGAGCTGTTTTTT. It encodes CASSLLAGVVGELFF. The entire variable domain, with the rest obtained from reference TRBV11-2 and TRBJ2-2, is as follows: EAGVAQSPRYKIIEKRQSVAFWCNPISGHATLYWYQQILGQGPKLLIQFQNNGVVDDSQLPKDRFSAERLKGVDSTLKIQPAKLEDSAVYLCASSLLAGVVGELFFGEGSRLTVL.